Described below is a single TCR beta chain sequence and its context. This clone was recorded once. The antigen this receptor binds is unknown. Base quality data are lacking; no much larger clone is found one base away. Counted from cysteine to phenylalanine, this CDR3 has 14 amino acids. Only the CDR3 region is kept as DNA, spanning 42 bases read in frame from base 1. Reading the germline V gene gives CDR1 SGHDT and CDR2 YYEEEE. The germline V end is reduced by 7 bases and the J end by 2 bases; junction bases left unmatched: 7. TCRbeta CDR3 regions were amplified from genomic DNA using the immunoSEQ Assay, a bias-controlled multiplex PCR. In the paper's pipeline: Within the assay, amplification of reference gene primers was used to estimate how many nucleated cells each sample contained. To quantify the absolute abundance of each unique TCRbeta CDR3 rearrangement, sequence reads were collapsed and filtered. Productive Simpson clonality was computed per sample as the square root of Simpson's diversity index over productive rearrangements. TCRdb re-hosts the immuneACCESS table, in-frame sequences only. Its copies lack some clones; in the studies checked, an unresolved V gene accounts for under half of them, and the cause for the rest is not known. D and trimming were read from the DNA, whereas the V and J calls and clone size are those reported in that table. For this sample the table gives roughly 80,000 clones, of which roughly nine tenths were detected only once. The ten most abundant clones make up about 1.7% of the sample.

Collaborating institutions collected whole blood in K2EDTA tubes following their own protocols. For TCRbeta analysis, collaborator samples were shipped as frozen whole blood, as isolated PBMCs, or as DNA extracted from either sample type. This record comes from a study of blood T cell repertoires in COVID-19 (dated by TCRdb to 2018 to 2021). Notes on the research overall: Collaborator samples came from the United States, Italy and Spain and covered acute and convalescent phases of COVID-19. The sample metadata nearly always contained a de-identified subject ID, COVID-19 status, age in years and sex. The prospective study material was composed of cDNA or gDNA derived from T cells, B-cell-depleted T cells, or PBMCs. The samples were drawn from two sources: the first 160 participants of the ongoing ImmuneRACE study, and some 1,300 subjects contributed by 6 global collaborators. The dataset comprised deeply sampled blood TCRbeta repertoires from subjects exposed to, actively infected with, or recovered from COVID-19. Where available, HLA class I and class II types were taken from metadata supplied by the sample provider and were not determined by assay-based typing. A freely available public database, intended as a resource for researchers studying the immune response to SARS-CoV-2, is where the repertoires were released. On the study overall, not on this receptor specifically: The quantity of clinical and demographic metadata differed by source and by participant and was supplied without curation.

The material sequenced was peripheral blood. The TCR originated in a man between 60 and 70 years old with acute or convalescent COVID-19. The V and J segments used are TRBV5-6 and TRBJ2-7; a stretch of 9 junction bases matches TRBD1. The DNA is TGTGCCAGCGGAACCGGGACAGGGCCCTACGAGCAGTACTTC. Translated, this is CASGTGTGPYEQYF.